The present T cell receptor beta chain was sequenced within a study of radiotherapy plus CTLA-4 blockade in lung cancer. Measured with immunoSEQ multiplex PCR; TCRdb has only the in-frame clones, and not every one. The sample carries roughly 93,000 clones, around 83% recorded once. The ends were cut back, 5 bases at V and 8 bases at J, with 13 bases in the middle. The germline gives CDR1 SGHRS, CDR2 YFSETQ. This CDR3 is built from 13 residues. Focal radiation and CTLA-4 blockade (ipilimumab) were tested in chemo-refractory metastatic non-small-cell lung cancer patients. The chain is built from TRBV5-1 and TRBJ2-2; no definite D call. The sequence derives from a human donor with non-small cell lung cancer who had a partial response to radiotherapy plus ipilimumab. Sample: peripheral blood, taken from a patient treated with radiotherapy plus ipilimumab. This CDR3 reads CASSLAPAGELFF. The DNA for the CDR3 is TGCGCCAGCAGTTTAGCCCCGGCGGGGGAGCTGTTTTTT.